The sequence of this TCR beta chain was determined in a study of vaccination effects on CD4 cells after COVID-19. V gave up 3 bases and J gave up 8 bases; unmatched junction bases: 19. In germline, CDR1 is SGHRS, CDR2 YFSETQ. This CDR3 has 19 amino acids. Concerning this clone: The antigen is undetermined.

The ViraFEST assay expanded antigen-specific CD4+ T cells with viral peptide pools before sequencing. After more than 8 days in culture, the CD4+ T cells were isolated. Vaccine recipients had no previous SARS-CoV-2 infection; their nucleocapsid antibodies were negative. Assay used: immunoSEQ multiplex PCR; TCRdb lists only in-frame clones, some missing. The sample includes roughly 25,000 clones, approximately 74% seen only once; the top ten take about 3.5%. The specimen comprised CD4+ T cells from PBMCs cultured with SARS-CoV-2 spike peptides, sampled before COVID-19 vaccination. This TCR came from a human donor who received a COVID-19 vaccine. The chain has TRBV5-1 and TRBJ2-1; TRBD2 aligns across 11 bases. CDR3 DNA sequence: TGCGCCAGCAGCTCCGTTATTAGTCCTGGGGGACTAGCGGCATATGAGCAGTTCTTC. It codes for CASSSVISPGGLAAYEQFF.